This TCR beta chain stems from a study of CD4 and CD8 cells across lung adenocarcinoma regions. This clonotype was detected only a few times. MiXCR, applied by TCRdb to the PCR reads, yields one record per CDR3 protein. The sample consists of approximately 25,000 distinct CDR3 sequences, about half of them appearing once. Trimming removed 2 bases from V and 1 base from J, with 17 bases in between. Looked up from germline, CDR1 is WSHSY and CDR2 is SAAADI. The CDR3 is 17 residues long. The material sequenced was CD8+ T cells from the center of a lung tumor. The receptor was derived from a male donor with lung adenocarcinoma. The CD4 and CD8 labels of this study may be unreliable. The chain recombines TRBV10-2 with TRBJ2-5, with D possibly matching TRBD1 (5 bases). CDR3 amino acids: CASSELGAGSFQETQYF. The CDR3 coding sequence is TGCGCCAGCAGTGAGCTAGGGGCAGGGTCGTTCCAAGAGACCCAGTACTTC.